Listed here are 11 T cell receptor beta chains from one sample, sequenced in a study of T cell changes during pregnancy in multiple sclerosis. The protocol was immunoSEQ multiplex PCR, while the TCRdb copy is restricted to in-frame clones and leaves out a portion. This sample has roughly 37,000 clones, with roughly 91% found just once. Material: CD4+ T cells from peripheral blood mononuclear cells, obtained in the second trimester of pregnancy. All receptors derive from a female donor in good health, enrolled as a control in a pregnancy study.

This sequence joins TRBV5-1 and TRBJ2-1, with a weak D call TRBD1 (6 bases). The V gene's germline CDR1 is SGHRS and CDR2 YFSETQ. The CDR3 extends over 13 amino acids. V lost 7 bases, J lost 7 bases, and 15 bases lay in between. DNA of the CDR3: TGCGCCAGCTTCAGGGGCTCGATGAATGAGCAGTTCTTC. Protein product: CASFRGSMNEQFF.

This chain links TRBV9 with TRBJ1-6; TRBD1 agrees at 10 bases. Germline V gene data show CDR1 as SGDLS and CDR2 as YYNGEE. Trimming took 0 bases from V and 10 from J; bases not matched to a gene: 10. The CDR3 consists of 17 residues. CDR3 sequence (DNA): TGTGCCAGCAGCGTAGGAGTCTCGGACAGGGGGAGGTCACCCCTCCACTTT. Its translation: CASSVGVSDRGRSPLHF.

The gene calls are TRBV27 and TRBJ2-2, with D possibly matching TRBD2 (7 bases). V was cut by 6 bases and J by 7 bases, with 18 bases left in between. The CDR3 loop spans 15 amino acids. Germline V gives CDR1 MNHEY, CDR2 SMNVEV (reference sequence). The CDR3 DNA is TGTGCCAGCAGCCGGGGGGCGGGAGTGATCGGGGAGCTGTTTTTT. Protein: CASSRGAGVIGELFF.

The rearrangement uses TRBV7-2 and TRBJ2-3, with 11 bases fitting TRBD2. With V trimmed by 5 bases and J by 6 bases, 10 bases remained unmatched. The germline CDR1 and CDR2 sequences are SGHTA and FQGNSA. This CDR3 spans 16 amino acids. CDR3 in amino acids: CASSHPLAGGRDTQYF. CDR3 DNA sequence: TGTGCCAGCAGCCACCCCCTAGCGGGGGGCAGGGATACGCAGTATTTT.

This chain uses TRBV11-1 with TRBJ2-3; 14 bases fit TRBD2. After removal of 5 bases from V and 4 bases from J, the junction contained 2 bases not matched to a gene. There are 15 residues in the CDR3. Per the germline V gene, CDR1 is SGHAT and CDR2 is FQDESV (reference sequence). The CDR3 spells CASSRTSGRSDTQYF. DNA for the CDR3: TGTGCCAGCAGCCGGACTAGCGGGAGGTCAGATACGCAGTATTTT. The full variable domain, its missing parts supplied by reference TRBV11-1 and TRBJ2-3, is EAEVAQSPRYKITEKSQAVAFWCDPISGHATLYWYRQILGQGPELLVQFQDESVVDDSQLPKDRFSAERLKGVDSTLKIQPAELGDSAMYLCASSRTSGRSDTQYFGPGTRLTVL.

The chain recombines TRBV7-2 with TRBJ2-1, with TRBD1 identical over 10 bases. This CDR3 spans 17 amino acids. Germline V lookup: CDR1 SGHTA, CDR2 FQGNSA. V trimming: 5 bases; J trimming: 6 bases; junction bases outside the gene matches: 13. The CDR3 protein is CASSPVRQGAGGNEQFF. CDR3 DNA sequence: TGTGCCAGCAGCCCCGTTCGACAGGGGGCAGGGGGCAATGAGCAGTTCTTC.

V is TRBV10-1 and J is TRBJ2-2; possibly TRBD2 for D (5 bases). Germline V gives CDR1 WNHNN, CDR2 SYGVQD (reference sequence). Trimming removed 0 bases from V and 0 bases from J, with 23 bases in between. The CDR3 is 21 amino acids. CDR3 nucleotides: TGCGCCAGCAGTGAGTCGCCCGGGATCACAAGAACTAGACCGAACACCGGGGAGCTGTTTTTT. It yields the protein CASSESPGITRTRPNTGELFF.

The chain uses TRBV5-4 and TRBJ2-6; 7 nucleotides align to TRBD1. Germline V gene data show CDR1 as SGHNT and CDR2 as YYREEE (reference sequence). The CDR3 is made up of 16 amino acids. Losses at the gene ends were 6 bases for V and 2 bases for J; bases not matched to a gene: 8. The CDR3 spells CASTGTVLAGANVLTF. CDR3 sequence (DNA): TGTGCCAGCACTGGGACAGTCTTAGCTGGGGCCAACGTCCTGACTTTC. Looking up the rest from reference TRBV5-4 and TRBJ2-6 gives the full variable domain: ETGVTQSPTHLIKTRGQQVTLRCSSQSGHNTVSWYQQALGQGPQFIFQYYREEENGRGNFPPRFSGLQFPNYSSELNVNALELDDSALYLCASTGTVLAGANVLTFGAGSRLTVL.

The chain recombines TRBV10-3 with TRBJ2-3; 7 nucleotides align to TRBD2. The CDR3 loop spans 13 amino acids. Per germline, CDR1 ENHRY and CDR2 SYGVKD. V was clipped by 8 bases and J by 4 bases; unmatched bases: 6. In nucleotides, the CDR3 is TGTGCCATCCGGGGGGTGGTCGCAGATACGCAGTATTTT. This codes for CAIRGVVADTQYF.

V is TRBV25-1 and J is TRBJ2-7; unclear D gene. V lost 8 bases and J lost 3, with 14 bases in between. This CDR3 is 13 amino acids long. The V gene's germline CDR1 is MGHDK and CDR2 SYGVNS. The DNA of the CDR3 is TGTGCCAGCTCGAGAGGAAGGATCTACGAGCAGTACTTC. Its protein is CASSRGRIYEQYF.

This clone was observed a single time. The chain is built from TRBV4-2 and TRBJ2-7, with 7 bases lining up with TRBD2. Trimming removed 5 bases from V and 3 bases from J; junction bases left unmatched: 7. This CDR3 contains 14 residues. Per germline, CDR1 LGHNA and CDR2 YNFKEQ. DNA of the CDR3: TGTGCCAGCAGCTCAAGCGGGATAAGCTACGAGCAGTACTTC. Translation: CASSSSGISYEQYF.